What follows is one T cell receptor beta chain and its context. This specimen comes from a study of T cells in Graves' hyperthyroidism and ophthalmopathy. Germline V gene lookup returns CDR1 SGHTA and CDR2 FQGNSA. V was pared by 1 base and J by 3 bases, with 4 bases between. CDR3 length equals 13 residues. RNA transcripts yielded amplified TCR beta CDR3 regions. Primed by the HTBI set, a first-round RT-PCR was run on the TCR CDR3. TCRdb passed the multiplex PCR reads through MiXCR, listing each CDR3 protein once. Altogether approximately 510,000 distinct CDR3 sequences are present, less than 25% being singletons, with the ten largest covering more than 20%.

V is TRBV7-2 and J is TRBJ1-3; D is undetermined. The TCR sequence derives from a man in his late teens or twenties with Graves' hyperthyroidism. Sequenced material: blood. This CDR3 reads CASSLVVGNTIYF. CDR3 nucleotide sequence: TGTGCCAGCAGCTTAGTTGTTGGAAACACCATATATTTT. Using reference TRBV7-2 and TRBJ1-3 for the parts outside the CDR3, the full variable domain is GAGVSQSPSNKVTEKGKDVELRCDPISGHTALYWYRQSLGQGLEFLIYFQGNSAPDKSGLPSDRFSAERTGGSVSTLTIQRTQQEDSAVYLCASSLVVGNTIYFGEGSWLTVV.